This entry is about one T cell receptor beta chain. The sample holds many counts of this clonotype. What antigen it recognizes has not been identified. Base qualities are not at hand, and no much larger clone is one base apart. The listed sequencing device is Illumina HiSeq 1500. Clones were called with MiXCR by TCRdb after fastp trimmed the public reads at Q25, and only in-frame beta chains were retained. Each entry merges the rows of one CDR3 protein and shows their most common DNA and genes. The sample data list roughly 500,000 distinct CDR3 sequences, and approximately 10% of these were observed just once. The ten largest clonotypes hold 10% of the sample. This sample was taken from a study of T cell repertoires in cytomegalovirus infection (dated by TCRdb to between 2018 and 2021). In the study overall: Donor HLA type was relevant to the analysis, as public TCR beta signatures indicated carriage of CMV infection together with the matching HLA type.

The paper's findings and limits, for the study overall: The ex vivo response was dominated by HLA-C-restricted CMV-specific TCR beta clonotypes, which also provided the single most frequent clonotype in two of eight donors. Cumulative frequency of public TCR beta family members discriminated carriers of CMV infection plus the relevant HLA type in this cohort and an independent approximately 350-donor cohort.

Trimming takes 5 bases off V and 12 bases off J; junction bases not matched to a gene: 12. For CDR1 and CDR2, the germline V gene lists SGHTA and FQGTGA. The CDR3 covers 14 residues, taking in both the cysteine and the phenylalanine. The retained sequence is limited to the CDR3, 42 bases, with the frame set at the first base. The chain is made from TRBV7-3 and TRBJ2-5; TRBD2 aligns with 10 central bases. Sequencing used PBMCs. This sequence was found in a human donor in good health (CMV status not recorded). Some clones in this sample may be carry-over from other donors' samples. The CDR3 here reads CASSLQGTSGTKYF. The nucleotide sequence is TGTGCCAGCAGCCTCCAGGGCACTAGCGGGACGAAGTACTTC.